The 16 T cell receptor beta chains given below trace back to one sample, sequenced in a study of T cells in Graves' hyperthyroidism and ophthalmopathy. RNA transcripts yielded amplified TCR beta CDR3 regions. With the HTBI primer set, the TCR CDR3 went through a first round of RT-PCR. TCRdb redid the calling of the multiplex PCR reads with MiXCR, one entry per CDR3 protein. The data contain 550,000 to 600,000 distinct CDR3 sequences, 40% to 55% of them singletons. Sample: peripheral blood or thyroid tissue (not recorded which). The receptor set was obtained from an adult woman with Graves' disease, either hyperthyroidism or ophthalmopathy (not recorded which).

This clonotype was picked up many times. This rearrangement joins TRBV6-5 to TRBJ1-2, with TRBD1 as a possible D gene (5 bases). CDR3 length: 14 residues. V dropped 6 bases and J dropped 7 bases, with 18 bases sitting between them. Per germline, CDR1 MNHEY and CDR2 SVGAGI. In DNA, the CDR3 is TGTGCCAGCAGCCAGGGACTCAGGGCCCGTGGCTACACCTTC. Translation: CASSQGLRARGYTF.

This clonotype was counted many times. This chain links TRBV10-3 with TRBJ2-5; D is possibly TRBD1 (5 bases). Looked up from germline, CDR1 is ENHRY and CDR2 is SYGVKD. The CDR3 is made up of 14 amino acids. Trimming cost V 6 bases and J 4 bases, with 15 bases left between them. Here the CDR3 DNA reads TGTGCCATCAGGCAGGGTTTTGATACAGAGACCCAGTACTTC. It is translated as CAIRQGFDTETQYF.

This clonotype was seen ten or more times. V gene TRBV5-1 combines with J gene TRBJ1-2; D is perhaps TRBD1 (5 bases). CDR1 SGHRS and CDR2 YFSETQ come from the germline V gene. CDR3 length: 15 amino acids. V was shortened by 2 bases and J by 2 bases, with 13 bases between the two germline ends. CDR3: CASSFTGSGNYGYTF. DNA of the CDR3: TGCGCCAGCAGCTTTACAGGATCAGGCAACTATGGCTACACCTTC.

This clonotype has at least ten counts. The chain is built from TRBV2 and TRBJ2-5; a possible D gene is TRBD1 (5 bases). The germline gives CDR1 SNHLY, CDR2 FYNNEI. CDR3 length equals 13 residues. The ends were cut back, 2 bases at V and 6 bases at J, with 10 bases in the middle. The CDR3 DNA follows: TGTGCCAGCAGTGAACAGGGTTGGAAGACCCAGTACTTC. As protein: CASSEQGWKTQYF.

In this sample, this clonotype turned up many times. J is TRBJ2-7 and V is TRBV10-3, with 10 bases lining up with TRBD1. The trim removed 6 bases at V and 2 bases at J, leaving 4 bases unmatched. This CDR3 region has 14 residues. Looked up from germline, CDR1 is ENHRY and CDR2 is SYGVKD. In DNA form, the CDR3 reads TGTGCCATCAGAAGGACAGGGGGACCCTACGAGCAGTACTTC. The encoded protein is CAIRRTGGPYEQYF.

In its sample, this clonotype was seen many times. V gene TRBV3-1 combines with J gene TRBJ2-5, with 7 bases lining up with TRBD2. There are 14 residues in the CDR3. The V gene's germline CDR1 is LGHDT and CDR2 YNNKEL (reference sequence). The V segment lost 4 bases and the J segment 1 base; nucleotides outside the gene matches: 3. For the CDR3, the DNA is TGTGCCAGCAGCCCACTAGCGACCCAAGAGACCCAGTACTTC. It translates to CASSPLATQETQYF.

In this sample, this clonotype turned up many times. This chain uses TRBV12-3 or TRBV12-4 with TRBJ2-6; 9 bases match TRBD1. Trimming removed 4 bases from V and 2 bases from J; junction bases left unmatched: 6. CDR3 length: 17 amino acids. The CDR3 DNA is TGTGCCAGCAGTTACGACAGGGGGACCGCTGGGGCCAACGTCCTGACTTTC. Its protein product is CASSYDRGTAGANVLTF.

The V call is TRBV20-1, the J call TRBJ1-5; D is possibly TRBD1 (5 bases). This CDR3 has 15 amino acids. Germline V gene sequence: CDR1 DFQATT, CDR2 SNEGSKA (reference sequence). Trimming removed 3 bases from V and 5 bases from J, with 17 bases in between. CDR3 sequence: CSARPAGRLDQPQHF. The CDR3 nucleotides read TGCAGTGCTAGGCCCGCAGGGCGCCTAGATCAGCCCCAGCATTTT.

This clonotype was seen a few times. The rearrangement links TRBV29-1 to TRBJ2-7; D call uncertain. V dropped 0 bases and J dropped 6 bases, with 6 bases sitting between them. The germline V gene encodes CDR1 SQVTM and CDR2 ANQGSEA. The CDR3 is 11 residues long. CDR3 in amino acids: CSVEDPLEQYF. The CDR3 bases are TGCAGCGTTGAAGATCCTCTCGAGCAGTACTTC.

This clonotype was recorded once. The chain links TRBV7-6 to TRBJ1-1; D remains ambiguous. The CDR3 is 16 residues long. Trimming removed 4 bases at V and 5 bases at J, with 20 bases between. Germline V gene sequence: CDR1 SGHVS, CDR2 FNYEAQ. The CDR3 loop reads CASSSLLAKRGTEAFF. Written as DNA, the CDR3 is TGTGCCAGCAGCTCCCTCTTGGCAAAGAGAGGAACTGAAGCTTTCTTT.

This clonotype was counted ten times or more. The chain employs TRBV15 and TRBJ2-5; the match to TRBD2 covers 12 bases. The CDR3 contains 16 residues. In germline, CDR1 is LNHNV, CDR2 YYDKDF (reference sequence). V lost 3 bases, J lost 4 bases, and 6 bases stayed unmatched. The CDR3 reads CATSSRLAGEGETQYF. DNA of the CDR3: TGTGCCACCAGCAGTCGACTAGCGGGAGAGGGAGAGACCCAGTACTTC.

The V call is TRBV7-9, the J call TRBJ2-1; D is perhaps TRBD2 (6 bases). Looked up from germline, CDR1 is SEHNR and CDR2 is FQNEAQ (reference sequence). With 3 bases removed from V and 4 bases from J, the gap between germline ends came to 13 bases. The CDR3 is made up of 15 amino acids. The DNA of the CDR3 is TGTGCCAGCAGCTTTCGGGAGAAGGGGTACAATGAGCAGTTCTTC. Translating it yields CASSFREKGYNEQFF.

This clonotype came up many times. The chain joins TRBV7-2 to TRBJ1-5, with 8 positions matching TRBD1. The length of the CDR3 is 16 residues. From germline, CDR1 is SGHTA and CDR2 FQGNSA. V was clipped by 2 bases and J by 4 bases; unmatched bases: 7. CDR3: CASSLFGQGGNQPQHF. In DNA form, the CDR3 reads TGTGCCAGCAGCTTATTTGGACAGGGAGGGAATCAGCCCCAGCATTTT.

At least ten counts were recorded for this clonotype. The chain employs TRBV5-1 and TRBJ1-3; 7 bases line up with TRBD1. J was trimmed by 2 bases and V by 4 bases; bases with no gene match: 3. CDR3 length: 14 residues. CDR1 is SGHRS, CDR2 YFSETQ, per germline. The CDR3 sequence: CASSPGTAGNTIYF. For the CDR3, the DNA is TGCGCCAGCAGCCCTGGGACAGCTGGAAACACCATATATTTT.

This clonotype came up once. At one end the junction does not follow the germline gene, possibly because of a read error. This chain links TRBV7-7 with TRBJ2-5, with a tentative D call TRBD1 (5 bases). This CDR3 region has 9 residues. Germline V gene data show CDR1 as SSHAT and CDR2 as FNYEAQ (reference sequence). CDR3 DNA: TGTGCTAGCAGCCAGGGCCAGGGATTT. Amino acids: CASSQGQGF.

This clonotype was counted a few times. The chain joins TRBV7-9 to TRBJ1-6, with TRBD1 matching over 12 bases. After removal of 5 bases from V and 0 bases from J, the junction contained 5 bases not matched to a gene. The CDR3 consists of 18 residues. Germline loops: CDR1 SEHNR, CDR2 FQNEAQ (reference sequence). This CDR3 reads CASSTEGQGASYNSPLHF. CDR3 nucleotide sequence: TGTGCCAGCAGCACGGAGGGACAGGGGGCCTCCTATAATTCACCCCTCCACTTT.